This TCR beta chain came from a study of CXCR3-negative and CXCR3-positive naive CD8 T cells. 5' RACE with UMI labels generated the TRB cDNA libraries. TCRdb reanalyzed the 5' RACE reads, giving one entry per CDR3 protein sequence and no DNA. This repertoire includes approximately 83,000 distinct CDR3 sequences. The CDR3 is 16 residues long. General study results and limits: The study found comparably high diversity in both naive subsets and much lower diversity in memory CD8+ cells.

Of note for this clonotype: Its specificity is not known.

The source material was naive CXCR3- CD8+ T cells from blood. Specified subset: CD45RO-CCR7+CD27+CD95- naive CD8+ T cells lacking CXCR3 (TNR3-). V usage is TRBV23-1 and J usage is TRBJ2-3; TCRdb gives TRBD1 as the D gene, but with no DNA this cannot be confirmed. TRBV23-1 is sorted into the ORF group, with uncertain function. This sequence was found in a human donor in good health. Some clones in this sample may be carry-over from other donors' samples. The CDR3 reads CASSSPRGQATDTQYF.